One sample yielded the 16 T cell receptor beta chains listed below, sequenced in a study of T cell responses to AZD1222 COVID-19 vaccine. Measured with immunoSEQ multiplex PCR; TCRdb has only the in-frame clones, and not every one. This sample yields approximately 150,000 clones, of which less than 95% are seen a single time; 1.3% belongs to the top ten. This sample comprised peripheral blood, obtained on day 0 of AZD1222 vaccination. The receptors here all came from an adult in good health.

The genes are TRBV19 and TRBJ1-1; possibly TRBD1 for D (6 bases). V lost 5 bases and J 1 base, leaving 11 bases between the germline ends. This CDR3 has 14 residues. Germline V gene lookup returns CDR1 LNHDA and CDR2 SQIVND (reference sequence). CDR3 nucleotides: TGTGCCAGTAGTGTTCAACAGGGGAACACTGAAGCTTTCTTT. Translating it yields CASSVQQGNTEAFF.

The V call is TRBV7-8, the J call TRBJ1-1; D not certain. V was shortened by 3 bases and J by 2 bases, with 16 bases between the two germline ends. Looked up from germline, CDR1 is SGHVS and CDR2 is FQNEAQ. This CDR3 is built from 16 residues. In DNA form, the CDR3 reads TGTGCCAGCAGCTTGGAGCGCGTGCTCGGAAACACTGAAGCTTTCTTT. Translation gives CASSLERVLGNTEAFF.

This clone was counted once. V is TRBV14 and J is TRBJ1-2; D is unclear. The CDR3 is 13 amino acids. Between the trimmed V and J ends, which lost 0 bases and 8 bases, there was a span of 10 bases. Germline loops: CDR1 SGHDN, CDR2 FVKESK. The chain's CDR3 is CASSQDWGLGYTF. The CDR3 coding sequence is TGTGCCAGCAGCCAAGATTGGGGTCTCGGCTACACCTTC.

J is TRBJ1-5 and V is TRBV4-1; D might be TRBD1 (6 bases). The ends were cut back, 5 bases at V and 2 bases at J, with 16 bases in the middle. The CDR3 consists of 16 residues. The germline gives CDR1 MGHRA, CDR2 YSYEKL. Written as DNA, the CDR3 is TGCGCCAGCAGCGGGCTGGGGGCATACGGCAATCAGCCCCAGCATTTT. Its protein product is CASSGLGAYGNQPQHF.

This clone was observed once. The chain uses TRBV2 and TRBJ1-2; D possibly corresponds to TRBD1 (6 bases). The CDR3 is 14 residues long. V was trimmed by 8 bases and J by 2 bases, leaving 15 bases between them. CDR1 SNHLY and CDR2 FYNNEI come from the germline V gene. CDR3 region: CASVGTSWNYGYTF. The DNA of the CDR3 is TGTGCCAGCGTCGGGACATCCTGGAACTATGGCTACACCTTC.

V is TRBV6-6 and J is TRBJ2-7; 9 bases map to TRBD2. CDR3 length equals 17 residues. Germline V gene lookup returns CDR1 MNHNY and CDR2 SVGAGI (reference sequence). After removal of 5 bases from V and 2 bases from J, the junction contained 13 bases not matched to a gene. The DNA for the CDR3 is TGTGCCAGCAGTCACGCCCGGGTAGCGGGGGACCCCTACGAGCAGTACTTC. The encoded protein is CASSHARVAGDPYEQYF.

V and J are TRBV7-9 and TRBJ2-7; no clear D gene. The germline V gene has CDR1 SEHNR and CDR2 FQNEAQ (reference sequence). The CDR3 contains 12 residues. With 11 bases removed from V and 1 base from J, the gap between germline ends came to 12 bases. CDR3 in amino acids: CASDTESYEQYF. As DNA, the CDR3 is TGTGCCTCCGATACAGAGTCCTACGAGCAGTACTTC.

The V call is TRBV3-1 (or the pseudogene TRBV3-2), the J call TRBJ1-2, with 7 positions matching TRBD1. The CDR3 is made up of 14 amino acids. Germline CDR1 is LGHDT and CDR2 is YNNKEL (reference sequence). Unmatched junction bases numbered 2, after V lost 1 base and J lost 3 bases. CDR3 sequence: CASSQAGQDYGYTF. The DNA of the CDR3 is TGTGCCAGCAGCCAAGCTGGACAGGACTATGGCTACACCTTC.

The chain combines TRBV18 with TRBJ1-3, with D uncertain. This CDR3 contains 17 residues. The V and J ends lost 0 bases and 0 bases respectively, with 12 bases between them. The germline CDR1 and CDR2 sequences are KGHSH and LQKENI. CDR3 coding DNA: TGTGCCAGCTCACCACCGAATAAACAGAGCTCTGGAAACACCATATATTTT. This encodes CASSPPNKQSSGNTIYF.

The CDR3 loop reads CASSLPRESQSSYEQYF. Here the CDR3 DNA reads TGTGCCAGCAGCTTACCCCGGGAGTCGCAGAGCTCCTACGAGCAGTACTTC. The V and J genes are TRBV7-2 and TRBJ2-7, with D possibly being TRBD2 (6 bases). V was trimmed by 2 bases and J by 0 bases, leaving 17 bases between them. CDR1 SGHTA and CDR2 FQGNSA come from the germline V gene. The CDR3 is 17 residues long. The full variable domain, its missing parts supplied by reference TRBV7-2 and TRBJ2-7, is GAGVSQSPSNKVTEKGKDVELRCDPISGHTALYWYRQSLGQGLEFLIYFQGNSAPDKSGLPSDRFSAERTGGSVSTLTIQRTQQEDSAVYLCASSLPRESQSSYEQYFGPGTRLTVT.

In nucleotides, the CDR3 is TGCGCCAGCAGCCAAGGTCGACGGGCAGACCATGGTACGCAGTATTTT. It is translated as CASSQGRRADHGTQYF. The chain carries TRBV4-1 and TRBJ2-3; no clear D. The CDR3 runs to 16 residues. V lost 1 base and J 8 bases, leaving 19 bases between the germline ends. CDR1 MGHRA and CDR2 YSYEKL come from the germline V gene.

V usage is TRBV12-2 and J usage is TRBJ1-5; the DNA was not compared with TRBD1, the D call given in the table. TRBV12-2 is shown as a pseudogene. The CDR3 is 16 amino acids. CDR3 region: CASRPGQVRFNQPQHF. Here the CDR3 DNA reads TGTGCAAGTCGCCCCGGACAGGTAAGGTTCAATCAGCCCCAGCATTTT.

This clone was recorded a few times. The chain couples TRBV14 to TRBJ1-2, with no clear D. CDR1 and CDR2 (germline): SGHDN, FVKESK. V lost 1 base, J lost 5 bases, and 8 bases lay in between. This CDR3 spans 13 amino acids. The CDR3 protein is CASSQGYRYGYTF. The CDR3, as DNA: TGTGCCAGCAGCCAAGGGTACCGGTATGGCTACACCTTC.

The chain recombines TRBV4-1 with TRBJ1-1, with 7 bases identical to TRBD1. The CDR3 is 15 residues long. Germline V gives CDR1 MGHRA, CDR2 YSYEKL. J gave up 6 bases and V 4 bases, and 11 bases lay outside the gene matches. CDR3 sequence reads: CASSPEQGNIAEAFF. The CDR3, as DNA: TGCGCCAGCAGCCCCGAACAGGGGAATATCGCTGAAGCTTTCTTT.

The chain has TRBV7-3 and TRBJ2-1, with D possibly matching TRBD2 (6 bases). The germline V gene encodes CDR1 SGHTA and CDR2 FQGTGA. CDR3 size: 15 residues. The V end lost 4 bases, the J end lost 3 bases, and 13 bases lay between the germline ends. The CDR3 reads CASSSSSVVYNEQFF. In DNA form, the CDR3 reads TGTGCCAGCAGCTCCTCTAGCGTCGTCTACAATGAGCAGTTCTTC. Supplemented by reference TRBV7-3 and TRBJ2-1, the full variable domain reads GAGVSQTPSNKVTEKGKYVELRCDPISGHTALYWYRQSLGQGPEFLIYFQGTGAADDSGLPNDRFFAVRPEGSVSTLKIQRTERGDSAVYLCASSSSSVVYNEQFFGPGTRLTVL.

The V gene is TRBV4-3, the J gene TRBJ1-4; the match to TRBD1 covers 7 bases. Germline values: CDR1 LGHNA, CDR2 YSLEER. The CDR3 spans 16 residues. Unmatched junction bases numbered 11, after V lost 4 bases and J lost 6 bases. CDR3 nucleotide sequence: TGCGCCAGCAGCCCCGTACAGGGGATGATAGATGAAAAACTGTTTTTT. Protein sequence: CASSPVQGMIDEKLFF.